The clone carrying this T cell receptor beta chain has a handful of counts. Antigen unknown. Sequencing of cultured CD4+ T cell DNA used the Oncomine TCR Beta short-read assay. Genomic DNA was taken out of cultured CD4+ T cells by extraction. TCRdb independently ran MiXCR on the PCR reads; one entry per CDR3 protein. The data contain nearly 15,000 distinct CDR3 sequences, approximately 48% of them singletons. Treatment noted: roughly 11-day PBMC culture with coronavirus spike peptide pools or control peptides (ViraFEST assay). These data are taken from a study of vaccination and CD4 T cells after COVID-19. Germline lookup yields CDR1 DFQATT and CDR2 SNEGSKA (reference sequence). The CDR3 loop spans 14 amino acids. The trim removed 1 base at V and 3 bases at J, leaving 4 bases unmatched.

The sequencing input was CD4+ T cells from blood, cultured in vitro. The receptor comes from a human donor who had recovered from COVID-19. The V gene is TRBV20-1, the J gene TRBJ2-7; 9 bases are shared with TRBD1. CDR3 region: CSARGRDRVYEQYF. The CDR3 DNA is TGCAGTGCTAGAGGCCGGGACAGGGTCTACGAGCAGTACTTC.